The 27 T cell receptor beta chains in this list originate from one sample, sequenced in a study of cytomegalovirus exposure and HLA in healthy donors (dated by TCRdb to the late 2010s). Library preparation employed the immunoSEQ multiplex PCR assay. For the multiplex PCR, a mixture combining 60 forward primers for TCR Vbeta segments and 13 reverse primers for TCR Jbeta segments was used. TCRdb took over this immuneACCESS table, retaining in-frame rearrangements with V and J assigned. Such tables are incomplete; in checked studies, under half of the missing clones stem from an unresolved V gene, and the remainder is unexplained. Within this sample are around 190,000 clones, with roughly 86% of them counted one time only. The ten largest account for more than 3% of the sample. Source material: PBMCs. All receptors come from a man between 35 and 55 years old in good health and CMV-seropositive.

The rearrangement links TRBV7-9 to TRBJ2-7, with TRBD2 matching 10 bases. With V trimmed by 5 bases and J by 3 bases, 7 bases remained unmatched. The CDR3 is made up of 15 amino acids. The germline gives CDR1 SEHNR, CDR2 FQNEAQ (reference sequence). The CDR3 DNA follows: TGTGCCAGCAGCCCAAGCGGGAGGGCTATCTACGAGCAGTACTTC. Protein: CASSPSGRAIYEQYF. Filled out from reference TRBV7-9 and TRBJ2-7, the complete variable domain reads DTGVSQNPRHKITKRGQNVTFRCDPISEHNRLYWYRQTLGQGPEFLTYFQNEAQLEKSRLLSDRFSAERPKGSFSTLEIQRTEQGDSAMYLCASSPSGRAIYEQYFGPGTRLTVT.

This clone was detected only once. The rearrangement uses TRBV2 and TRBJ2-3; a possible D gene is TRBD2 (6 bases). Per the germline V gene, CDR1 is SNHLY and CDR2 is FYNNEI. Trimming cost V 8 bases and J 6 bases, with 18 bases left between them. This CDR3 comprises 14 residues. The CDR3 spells CASGVSGPQDTQYF. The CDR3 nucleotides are TGTGCCAGCGGGGTTAGCGGACCCCAGGATACGCAGTATTTT.

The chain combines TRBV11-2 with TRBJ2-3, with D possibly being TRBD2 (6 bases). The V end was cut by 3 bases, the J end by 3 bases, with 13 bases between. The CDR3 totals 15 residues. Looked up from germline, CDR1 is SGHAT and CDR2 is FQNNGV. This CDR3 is CASSLAGTQTDTQYF. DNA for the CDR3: TGTGCCAGCAGCTTGGCTGGGACTCAGACAGATACGCAGTATTTT.

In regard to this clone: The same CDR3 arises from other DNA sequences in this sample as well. This chain's CDR3 is CATSLNEGGNTIYF. CDR3 in DNA: TGTGCCACCAGCCTAAATGAGGGTGGAAACACCATATATTTT. The rearrangement uses TRBV15 and TRBJ1-3; unclear D gene. V was clipped by 5 bases and J by 3 bases, with 11 bases between them. Germline CDR1 reads LNHNV; CDR2 reads YYDKDF (reference sequence). The CDR3 contains 14 residues.

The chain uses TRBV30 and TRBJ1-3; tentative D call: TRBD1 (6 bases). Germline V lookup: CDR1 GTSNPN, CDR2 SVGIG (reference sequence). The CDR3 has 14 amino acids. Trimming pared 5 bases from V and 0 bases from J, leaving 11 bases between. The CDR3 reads CAWDTGTSGNTIYF. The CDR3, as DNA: TGTGCCTGGGATACAGGGACCTCTGGAAACACCATATATTTT.

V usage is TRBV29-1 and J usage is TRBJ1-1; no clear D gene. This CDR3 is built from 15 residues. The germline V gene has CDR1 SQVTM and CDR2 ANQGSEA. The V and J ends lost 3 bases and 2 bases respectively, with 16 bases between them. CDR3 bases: TGCAGCGTTGAGGACGCGCGGGGTTTTAACACTGAAGCTTTCTTT. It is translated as CSVEDARGFNTEAFF.

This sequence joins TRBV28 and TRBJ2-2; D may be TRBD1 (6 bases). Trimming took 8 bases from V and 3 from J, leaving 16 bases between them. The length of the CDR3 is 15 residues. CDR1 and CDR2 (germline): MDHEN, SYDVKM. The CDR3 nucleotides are TGTGCCAGCCTAGGGGGACCAGACGACACCGGGGAGCTGTTTTTT. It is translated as CASLGGPDDTGELFF.

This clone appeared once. CDR3 nucleotides: TGTGCCAGCAGCCATCGGGACACAAACCCTTACAATGAGCAGTTCTTC. The encoded protein is CASSHRDTNPYNEQFF. V usage is TRBV11-2 and J usage is TRBJ2-1; D may be TRBD1 (6 bases). The CDR3 consists of 16 residues. In germline, CDR1 is SGHAT, CDR2 FQNNGV. V lost 5 bases to trimming and J lost 4 bases, with 18 bases between them.

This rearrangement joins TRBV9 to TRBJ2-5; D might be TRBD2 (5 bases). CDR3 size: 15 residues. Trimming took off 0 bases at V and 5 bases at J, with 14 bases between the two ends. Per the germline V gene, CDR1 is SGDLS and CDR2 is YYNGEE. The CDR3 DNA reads TGTGCCAGCAGCGTAGCGGGGTGGTCCCTCGAGACCCAGTACTTC. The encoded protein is CASSVAGWSLETQYF.

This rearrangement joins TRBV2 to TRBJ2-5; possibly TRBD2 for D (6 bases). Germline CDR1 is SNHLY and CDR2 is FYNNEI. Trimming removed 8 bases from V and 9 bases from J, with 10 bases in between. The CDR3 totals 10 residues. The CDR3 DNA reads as TGTGCCAGCGGGGGAGGTGCCCAGTACTTC. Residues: CASGGGAQYF.

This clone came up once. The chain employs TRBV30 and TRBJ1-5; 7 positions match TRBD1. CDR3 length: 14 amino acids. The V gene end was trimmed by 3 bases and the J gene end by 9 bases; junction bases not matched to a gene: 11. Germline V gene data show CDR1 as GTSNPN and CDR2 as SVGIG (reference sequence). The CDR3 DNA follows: TGTGCCTGGAGCCCCGACAGGGCCTCGGGGCCCCAGCATTTT. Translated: CAWSPDRASGPQHF.

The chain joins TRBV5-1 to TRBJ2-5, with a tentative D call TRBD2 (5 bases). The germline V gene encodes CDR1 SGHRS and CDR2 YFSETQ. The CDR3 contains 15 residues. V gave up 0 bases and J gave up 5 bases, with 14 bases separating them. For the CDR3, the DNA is TGCGCCAGCAGCTTGGGTATTGGGAGAATGGAGACCCAGTACTTC. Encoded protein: CASSLGIGRMETQYF.

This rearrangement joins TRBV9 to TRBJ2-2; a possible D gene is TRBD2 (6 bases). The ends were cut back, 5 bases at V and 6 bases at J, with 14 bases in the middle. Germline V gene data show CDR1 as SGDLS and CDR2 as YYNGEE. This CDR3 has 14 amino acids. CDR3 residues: CASSMQRVAGELFF. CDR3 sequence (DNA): TGTGCCAGCAGTATGCAGCGGGTCGCCGGGGAGCTGTTTTTT. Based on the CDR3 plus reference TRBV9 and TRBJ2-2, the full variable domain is DSGVTQTPKHLITATGQRVTLRCSPRSGDLSVYWYQQSLDQGLQFLIQYYNGEERAKGNILERFSAQQFPDLHSELNLSSLELGDSALYFCASSMQRVAGELFFGEGSRLTVL.

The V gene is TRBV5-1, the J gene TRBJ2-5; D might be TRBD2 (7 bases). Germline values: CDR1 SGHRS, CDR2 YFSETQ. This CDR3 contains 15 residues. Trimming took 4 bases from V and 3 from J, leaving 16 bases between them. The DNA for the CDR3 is TGCGCCAGCAGCCGTGGAGGGGGGAGGGAAGAGACCCAGTACTTC. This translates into CASSRGGGREETQYF.

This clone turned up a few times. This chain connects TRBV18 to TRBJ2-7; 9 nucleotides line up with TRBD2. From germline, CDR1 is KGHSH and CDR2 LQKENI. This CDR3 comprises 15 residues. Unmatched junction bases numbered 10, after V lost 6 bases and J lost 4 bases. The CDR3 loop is CASSSGASGTYEQYF. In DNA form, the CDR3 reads TGTGCCAGCTCCTCCGGGGCTAGCGGGACTTACGAGCAGTACTTC.

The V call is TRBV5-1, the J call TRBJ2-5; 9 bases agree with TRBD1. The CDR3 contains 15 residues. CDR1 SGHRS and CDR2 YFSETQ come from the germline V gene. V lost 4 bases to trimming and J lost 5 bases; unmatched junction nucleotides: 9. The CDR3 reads CASSPPGQGVETQYF. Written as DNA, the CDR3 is TGCGCCAGCAGCCCGCCGGGACAGGGTGTGGAGACCCAGTACTTC.

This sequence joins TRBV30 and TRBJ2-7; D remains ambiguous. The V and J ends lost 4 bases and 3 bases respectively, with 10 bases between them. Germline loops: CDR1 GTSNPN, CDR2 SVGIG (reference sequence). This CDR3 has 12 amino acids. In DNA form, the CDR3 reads TGTGCCTGGAAAGCCCCAGGCTACGAGCAGTACTTC. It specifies CAWKAPGYEQYF.

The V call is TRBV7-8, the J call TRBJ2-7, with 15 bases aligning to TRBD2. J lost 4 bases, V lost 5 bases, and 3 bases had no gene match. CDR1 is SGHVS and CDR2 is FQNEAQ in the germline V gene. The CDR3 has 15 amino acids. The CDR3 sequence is CASSGGTSGRYEQYF. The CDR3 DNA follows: TGTGCCAGCAGCGGGGGGACTAGCGGGAGGTACGAGCAGTACTTC.

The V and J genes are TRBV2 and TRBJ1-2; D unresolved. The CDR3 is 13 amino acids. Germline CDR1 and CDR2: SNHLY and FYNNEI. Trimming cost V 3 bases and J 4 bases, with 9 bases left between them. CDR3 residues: CASSDGSGYGYTF. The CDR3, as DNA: TGTGCCAGCAGTGATGGGAGCGGCTATGGCTACACCTTC.

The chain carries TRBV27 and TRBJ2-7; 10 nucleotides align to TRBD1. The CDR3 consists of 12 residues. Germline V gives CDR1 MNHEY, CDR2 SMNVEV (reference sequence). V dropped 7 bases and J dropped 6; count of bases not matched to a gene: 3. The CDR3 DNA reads TGTGCCAGCACCGGGACAGGGGCCGAGCAGTACTTC. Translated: CASTGTGAEQYF.

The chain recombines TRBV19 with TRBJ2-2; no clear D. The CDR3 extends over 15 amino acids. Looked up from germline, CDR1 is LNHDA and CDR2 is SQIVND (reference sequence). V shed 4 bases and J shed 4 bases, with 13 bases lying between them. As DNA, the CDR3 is TGTGCCAGTAGTAGAGGCGGTTTGAGCACCGGGGAGCTGTTTTTT. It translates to CASSRGGLSTGELFF.

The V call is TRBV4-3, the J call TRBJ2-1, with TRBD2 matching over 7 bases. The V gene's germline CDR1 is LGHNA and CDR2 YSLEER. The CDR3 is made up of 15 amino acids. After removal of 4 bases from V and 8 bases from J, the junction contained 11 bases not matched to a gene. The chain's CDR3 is CASSPQRGLSDEQFF. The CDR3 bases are TGCGCCAGCAGCCCGCAGCGGGGCCTCTCGGATGAGCAGTTCTTC.

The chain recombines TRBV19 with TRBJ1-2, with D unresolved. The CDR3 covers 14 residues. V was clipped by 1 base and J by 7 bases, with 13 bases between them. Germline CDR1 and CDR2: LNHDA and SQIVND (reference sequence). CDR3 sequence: CASSIGPTRGGYTF. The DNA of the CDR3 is TGTGCCAGTAGTATAGGCCCCACGAGAGGTGGCTACACCTTC.

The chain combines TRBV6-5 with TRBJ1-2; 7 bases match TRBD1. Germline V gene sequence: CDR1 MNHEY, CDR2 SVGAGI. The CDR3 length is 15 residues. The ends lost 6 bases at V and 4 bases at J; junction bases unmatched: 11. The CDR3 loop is CASRPTIGGFYGYTF. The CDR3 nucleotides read TGTGCCAGCAGGCCTACGATAGGGGGCTTCTATGGCTACACCTTC.

The DNA of the CDR3 is TGCGCCAGCAGCCTCCGGGACAGGGGGGACGAGCAGTACTTC. Amino acids: CASSLRDRGDEQYF. V usage is TRBV5-1 and J usage is TRBJ2-7; 11 positions match TRBD1. Unmatched junction bases numbered 5, after V lost 4 bases and J lost 5 bases. CDR3 length: 14 residues. The germline CDR1 and CDR2 sequences are SGHRS and YFSETQ.

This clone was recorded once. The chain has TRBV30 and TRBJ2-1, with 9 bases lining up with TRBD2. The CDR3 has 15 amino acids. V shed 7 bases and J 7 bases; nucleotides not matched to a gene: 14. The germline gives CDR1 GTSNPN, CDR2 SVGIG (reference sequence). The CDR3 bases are TGTGCCTTTCTTCGGGGGCTAGCGGGAATGAATGAGCAGTTCTTC. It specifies CAFLRGLAGMNEQFF.

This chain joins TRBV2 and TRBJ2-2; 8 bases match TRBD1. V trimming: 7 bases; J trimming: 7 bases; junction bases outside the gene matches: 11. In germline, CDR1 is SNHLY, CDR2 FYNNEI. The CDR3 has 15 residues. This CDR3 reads CASTYQSGGIGELFF. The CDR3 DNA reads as TGTGCCAGCACCTATCAGTCAGGGGGCATCGGGGAGCTGTTTTTT. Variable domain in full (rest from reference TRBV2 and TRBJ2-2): EPEVTQTPSHQVTQMGQEVILRCVPISNHLYFYWYRQILGQKVEFLVSFYNNEISEKSEIFDDQFSVERPDGSNFTLKIRSTKLEDSAMYFCASTYQSGGIGELFFGEGSRLTVL.